This T cell receptor (beta chain) was recovered during a study of blood T cells in healthy people across ages. Study background: Using template switching, researchers captured about one barcoded beta molecule for each two T cells. Study results and limitations: Changes in expanded clonotypes were possibly confounded, as the CMV status of donors was unknown.

Alongside a J-beta primer mix, a sample-barcoded 5' primer served in a second PCR lasting roughly 7 to 11 cycles. TCRdb passed the 5' RACE reads through MiXCR, listing each CDR3 protein once. Among roughly 800,000 distinct CDR3 sequences, more than 45% were seen once, and the ten largest hold roughly 20%. Per-sample yields of isolated PBMCs were at least 6 million. There are 15 residues in the CDR3. Germline assignment: CDR1 LGHNT and CDR2 FRNRAP. V was pared by 2 bases and J by 8 bases, with 10 bases of the junction left unmatched. Details on this clonotype: Its antigen is unknown.

This chain uses TRBV12-5 with TRBJ1-2, with TRBD1 identical over 8 bases. The sequence came from a young man in good health. The source material was blood. CDR3 in amino acids: CASGLPGGTGGGYTF. CDR3 coding DNA: TGTGCTAGTGGTTTGCCAGGGGGGACAGGCGGCGGCTACACCTTC.